This T cell receptor beta chain was profiled in a study of control samples from healthy donors and cancer patients (dated by TCRdb to about 2020). The germline V gene (reference sequence) specifies MNHEY as CDR1 and SMNVEV as CDR2. Including the terminal cysteine and phenylalanine, the CDR3 comprises 13 residues. The retained sequence is limited to the CDR3, 39 bases, with the frame set at the first base. Library method: the immunoSEQ multiplex PCR assay. Imported from immuneACCESS, the table was reduced by TCRdb to in-frame sequences with V and J called. These copies leave out some clones; in studies compared against another copy, an unresolved V gene accounts for under half, and the cause of the remainder is not known. Across this sample there are about 88,000 clones, with 90% to 95% seen only once. Around 8.5% of the sample is in the top ten clones. Points on this clone: What antigen it recognizes has not been identified. Qualities for individual bases were not recorded, and no much larger clone is one base off.

The chain is made from TRBV27 and TRBJ2-7; TRBD2 might be the D gene, on 5 matching bases. This TCR came from a man in his late teens or twenties in good health. The sample was blood. The DNA is TGTGGGTCCTCCCCCCGGGGAACCTACGAGCAGTACTTC. Its product reads: CGSSPRGTYEQYF.